This entry is about one T cell receptor beta chain. Its matching antigen is unknown. These data come from a study of radiation and T cells in renal cell carcinoma. In the study overall: Nephrectomy followed 15 Gy stereotactic body radiation by 4 weeks. Whole-study results and caveats: Without pretreatment biopsies, baseline tumor clonotype presence was undetermined. In blood, top tumor clones expanded by 2 weeks, shrinking by 4.

Time point denoted: blood 2 weeks post-SBRT. Treatment here: 15 Gy SBRT to primary tumor, nephrectomy 4 weeks later. The CDR3 sequence is 13 residues long. With V trimmed by 9 bases and J by 5 bases, 6 bases remained unmatched. Germline CDR1 is SNHLY and CDR2 is FYNNEI. The assay was immunoSEQ multiplex PCR, and TCRdb's table has in-frame clones only and misses some. Seen here are tens of thousands of clones, about 80% observed once, and the top ten hold around 30%. This rearrangement joins TRBV2 to TRBJ2-1, with 8 bases lining up with TRBD2. This receptor was obtained from a woman aged 70-85 years with renal cell carcinoma. The sequences come from blood, collected from a patient whose treatment included radiotherapy and nephrectomy. CDR3 in DNA: TGTGCCAGTACGCGGGGGGCCCACAATGAGCAGTTCTTC. This encodes CASTRGAHNEQFF.